This T cell receptor beta chain derives from a study of cytotoxic CD8 clonotypes in ibrutinib-treated CLL. Whole-study context: Results showed about 24 partial and 2 complete responses; following median approximately 73 months, 14 remained remitted, roughly 12 advanced.

Germline assignment: CDR1 SGHDN and CDR2 FVKESK. Trimming cost V 1 base and J 8 bases, with 8 bases left between them. This CDR3 has 13 amino acids. Clones were read by immunoSEQ multiplex PCR, and TCRdb kept only the in-frame ones, dropping some. The sample lists some 200,000 clones; 70% were seen once. The receptor was derived from a human donor with chronic lymphocytic leukemia. The V call is TRBV14, the J call TRBJ1-4; D gene unclear. The specimen comprised PBMCs, sampled after 12 months of ibrutinib treatment. Written as DNA, the CDR3 is TGTGCCAGCAGCCAAGGGTTTCGAGAAAAACTGTTTTTT. Translated, it gives CASSQGFREKLFF.